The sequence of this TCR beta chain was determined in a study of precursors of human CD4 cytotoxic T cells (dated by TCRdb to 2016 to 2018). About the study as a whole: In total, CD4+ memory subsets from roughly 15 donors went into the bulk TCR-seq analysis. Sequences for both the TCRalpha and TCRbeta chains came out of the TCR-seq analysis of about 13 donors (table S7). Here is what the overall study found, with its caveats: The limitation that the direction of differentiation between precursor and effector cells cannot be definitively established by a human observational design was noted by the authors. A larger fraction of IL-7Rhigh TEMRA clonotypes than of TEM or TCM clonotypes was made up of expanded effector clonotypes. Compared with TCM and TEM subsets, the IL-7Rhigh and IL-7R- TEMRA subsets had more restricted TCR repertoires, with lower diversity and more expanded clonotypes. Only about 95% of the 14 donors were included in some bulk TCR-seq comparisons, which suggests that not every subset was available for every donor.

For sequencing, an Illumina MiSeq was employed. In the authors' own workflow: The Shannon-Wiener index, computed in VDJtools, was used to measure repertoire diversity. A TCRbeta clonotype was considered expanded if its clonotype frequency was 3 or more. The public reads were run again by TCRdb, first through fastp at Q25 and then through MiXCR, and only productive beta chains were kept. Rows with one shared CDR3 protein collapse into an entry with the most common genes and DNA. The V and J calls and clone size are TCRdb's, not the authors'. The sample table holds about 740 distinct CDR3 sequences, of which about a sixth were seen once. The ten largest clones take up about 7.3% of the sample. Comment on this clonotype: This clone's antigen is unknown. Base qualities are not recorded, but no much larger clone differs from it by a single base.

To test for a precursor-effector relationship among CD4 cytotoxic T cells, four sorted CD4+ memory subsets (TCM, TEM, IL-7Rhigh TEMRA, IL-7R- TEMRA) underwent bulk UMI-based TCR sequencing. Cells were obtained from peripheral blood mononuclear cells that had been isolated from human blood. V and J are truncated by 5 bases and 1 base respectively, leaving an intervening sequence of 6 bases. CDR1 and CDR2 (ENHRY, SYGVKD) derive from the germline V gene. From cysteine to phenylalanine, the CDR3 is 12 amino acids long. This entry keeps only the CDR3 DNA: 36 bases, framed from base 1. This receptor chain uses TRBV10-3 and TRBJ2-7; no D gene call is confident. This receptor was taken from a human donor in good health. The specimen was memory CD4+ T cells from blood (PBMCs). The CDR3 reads CAISQNSYEQYF. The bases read TGTGCCATCAGTCAAAATTCCTACGAGCAGTACTTC.